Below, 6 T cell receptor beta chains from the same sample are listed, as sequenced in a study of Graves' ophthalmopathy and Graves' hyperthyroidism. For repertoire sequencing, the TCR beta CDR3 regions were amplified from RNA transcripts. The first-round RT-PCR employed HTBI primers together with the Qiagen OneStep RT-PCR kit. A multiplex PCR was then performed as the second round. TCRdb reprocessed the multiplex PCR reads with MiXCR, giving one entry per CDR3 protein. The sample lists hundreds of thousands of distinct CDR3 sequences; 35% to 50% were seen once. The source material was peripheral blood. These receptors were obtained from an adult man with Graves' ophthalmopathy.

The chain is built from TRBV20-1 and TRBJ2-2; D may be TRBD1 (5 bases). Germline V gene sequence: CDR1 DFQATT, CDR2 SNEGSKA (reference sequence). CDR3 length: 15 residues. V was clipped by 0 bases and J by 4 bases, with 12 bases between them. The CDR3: CSARDQRQLTGELFF. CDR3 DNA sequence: TGCAGTGCTAGAGATCAACGACAGCTCACCGGGGAGCTGTTTTTT.

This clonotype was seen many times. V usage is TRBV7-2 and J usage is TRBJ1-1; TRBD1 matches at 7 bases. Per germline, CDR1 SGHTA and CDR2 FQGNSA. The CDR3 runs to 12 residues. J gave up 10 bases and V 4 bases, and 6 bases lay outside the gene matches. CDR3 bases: TGTGCCAGCAGCTCCGACAGGGTCGGAGCTTTCTTT. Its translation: CASSSDRVGAFF.

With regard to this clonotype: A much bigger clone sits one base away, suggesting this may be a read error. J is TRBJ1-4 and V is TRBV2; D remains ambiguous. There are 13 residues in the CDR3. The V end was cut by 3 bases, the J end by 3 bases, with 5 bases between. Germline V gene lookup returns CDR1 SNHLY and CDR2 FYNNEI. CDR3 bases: TGTGCCAGCAGTGATAGGGCTAATGAAAAACTGTTTTTT. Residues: CASSDRANEKLFF.

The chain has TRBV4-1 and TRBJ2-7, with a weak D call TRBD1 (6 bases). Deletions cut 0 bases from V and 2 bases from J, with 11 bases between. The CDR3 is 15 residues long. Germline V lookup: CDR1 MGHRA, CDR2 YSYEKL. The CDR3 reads CASSQEGARAYEQYF. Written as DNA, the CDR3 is TGCGCCAGCAGCCAAGAGGGGGCCAGGGCCTACGAGCAGTACTTC.

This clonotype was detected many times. The CDR3 is CSVADRQNTEAFF. The CDR3, as DNA: TGCAGCGTCGCCGACAGGCAGAACACTGAAGCTTTCTTT. The V call is TRBV29-1, the J call TRBJ1-1, with D perhaps matching TRBD1 (6 bases). The CDR3 covers 13 residues. V gave up 6 bases and J gave up 1 base, with 12 bases separating them. The germline CDR1 and CDR2 sequences are SQVTM and ANQGSEA.

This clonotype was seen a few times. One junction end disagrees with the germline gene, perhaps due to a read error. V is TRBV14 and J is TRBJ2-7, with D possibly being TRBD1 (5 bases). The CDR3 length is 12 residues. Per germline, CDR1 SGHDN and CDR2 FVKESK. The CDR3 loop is CASSQTGLAQSF. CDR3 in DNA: TGTGCCAGCAGCCAAACAGGTTTAGCCCAATCCTTC.